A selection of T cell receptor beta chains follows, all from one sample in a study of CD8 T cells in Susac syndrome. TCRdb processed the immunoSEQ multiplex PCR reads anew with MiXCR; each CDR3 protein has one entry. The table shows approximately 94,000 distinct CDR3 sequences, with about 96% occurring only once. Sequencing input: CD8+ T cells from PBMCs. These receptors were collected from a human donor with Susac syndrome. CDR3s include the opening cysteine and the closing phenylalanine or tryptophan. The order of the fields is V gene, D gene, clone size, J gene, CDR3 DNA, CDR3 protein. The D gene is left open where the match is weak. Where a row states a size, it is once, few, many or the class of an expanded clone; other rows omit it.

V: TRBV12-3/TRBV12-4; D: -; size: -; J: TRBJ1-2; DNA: TGTGCCACCCTCAGTAACCGTGGCTACACCTTC; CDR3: CATLSNRGYTF
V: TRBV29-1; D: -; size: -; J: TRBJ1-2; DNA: TGCAGCGTTGGTTCCCTCCGCGGCTACACCTTC; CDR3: CSVGSLRGYTF
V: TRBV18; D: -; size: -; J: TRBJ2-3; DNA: TGTGCCAGCTCGTCAGATACGCAGTATTTT; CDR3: CASSSDTQYF
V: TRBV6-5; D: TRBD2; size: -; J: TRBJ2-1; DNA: TGTGCCAGCAGTTCCCGGCGCGGGGGGGCCTACAATGAGCAGTTCTTC; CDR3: CASSSRRGGAYNEQFF
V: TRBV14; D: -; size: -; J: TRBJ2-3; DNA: TGTGCCAGCAGCCTCGGGACCCTCGATACGCAGTATTTT; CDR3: CASSLGTLDTQYF
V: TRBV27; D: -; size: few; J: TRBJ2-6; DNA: TGTGCCAGCAGTAGCTCTGGGGCCAACGTCCTGACTTTC; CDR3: CASSSSGANVLTF
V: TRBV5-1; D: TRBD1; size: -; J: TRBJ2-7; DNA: TGCGCCAGCAGCATCGAGGGACAGGGGCGGTACGAGCAGTACTTC; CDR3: CASSIEGQGRYEQYF
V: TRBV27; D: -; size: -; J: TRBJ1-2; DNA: TGTGCCAGCAGTTTATCGGCAGGGCGGGCCCCCTATGGCTACACCTTC; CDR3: CASSLSAGRAPYGYTF
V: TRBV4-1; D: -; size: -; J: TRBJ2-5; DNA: TGCGCCAGCAGCCAAGCCCCCGGTCGGACGCGAGAGACCCAGTACTTC; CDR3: CASSQAPGRTRETQYF
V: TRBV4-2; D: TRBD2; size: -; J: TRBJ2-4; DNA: TGTGCCAGCAGCCAAGAGAGGGGACTAGCAGCGAAAAACATTCAGTACTTC; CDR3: CASSQERGLAAKNIQYF